The rows below give T cell receptor beta chains drawn from one sample of a study of blood T cell repertoires in COVID-19. Sequenced by immunoSEQ multiplex PCR; TCRdb stores in-frame clones only, minus some. This sample has about half a million clones, with approximately 91% found just once. The sample comprised PBMCs or T cells enriched from blood (not recorded which). These receptors were taken from a woman in her fifties or sixties who had recovered from COVID-19. The CDR3 runs from the conserved cysteine through the conserved F or W.

cdr3_length	v_call	cdr3_aa
14	TRBV25-1	CASSPSRDTYEQYF
16	TRBV11-3	CASTPTGTSPTDTQYF
15	TRBV9	CASSSDDRAPYEQYF
14	TRBV27	CASSLGLSNSPLHF
16	TRBV5-4	CASSLGTSGVEETQYF
15	TRBV30	CAWKGGRLGAYEQYF
14	TRBV5-6	CASSLDRVGNTIYF
15	TRBV12-2	CASRFADRGNETQYF
16	TRBV19	CASRKNAGAPNYGYTF
12	TRBV3-1/TRBV3-2	CASSRLQSEAFF
13	TRBV18	CASSPADRLGVHF
15	TRBV3-1/TRBV3-2	CASSQGGTSGETQYF
14	TRBV11-2	CASSLDRTNEKLFF
17	TRBV14	CASSLNSGGAILNEQFF
17	TRBV5-1	CASSLGPPGTGYYGYTF
15	TRBV28	CASIRGGPNTGELFF
15	TRBV11-2	CASSFRTSPLGEQFF
15	TRBV19	CASSPGQGVFSGYTF
13	TRBV6-5	CASSYQGNTEAFF
12	TRBV7-6	CASSSGLYGYTF
12	TRBV28	CAGTGNNQPQHF
18	TRBV5-1	CASSLGQGVSSGANVLTF
14	TRBV11-2	CASSSGGQGTEAFF